This is a list of T cell receptor beta chains from one sample in a study of cytomegalovirus exposure and HLA in healthy donors. TCRdb's table, derived via immunoSEQ multiplex PCR, lists solely in-frame clones and lacks some. The table lists about 160,000 clones, 65% to 80% of them singletons, with around 7% in the top ten. The material sequenced was PBMCs. The source is a woman between 35 and 50 years old in good health and CMV-seropositive. The CDR3 runs from the conserved cysteine through the conserved F or W. Fields, in order: D gene, CDR3 length, clone size, J gene, V gene, CDR3 DNA, CDR3 protein. D genes are given only for firm matches. Expanded clones are given a class, and other clones once, few, many or no size at all.

>.|11|.|TRBJ1-1|TRBV6-5
TGTGCCAGCAGCGGGGGCACTGAAGCTTTCTTT
CASSGGTEAFF
>.|14|.|TRBJ2-2|TRBV14
TGTGCCAGCAGCCTTCGACAGTACACCGGGGAGCTGTTTTTT
CASSLRQYTGELFF
>.|16|.|TRBJ1-4|TRBV6-1
TGTGCCAGCAGTGAAGCGCGGGCAGGAGTGGGTAAAAAACTGTTTTTT
CASSEARAGVGKKLFF
>.|16|.|TRBJ2-1|TRBV28
TGTGCCAGCAGCCCCAGCGTTGGTCCCCCCTACAATGAGCAGTTCTTC
CASSPSVGPPYNEQFF
>.|12|.|TRBJ1-1|TRBV19
TGTGCCAGTAGTCCTCGGACACAAGAAGCTTTCTTT
CASSPRTQEAFF
>.|13|.|TRBJ1-4|TRBV30
TGTGCCTGGAGTGGAGGGAGTAATGAAAAACTGTTTTTT
CAWSGGSNEKLFF
>.|15|once|TRBJ1-5|TRBV6-1
TGTGCCAGCAGTGAGGGCAGGGGTTTTGGTCAGCCCCAGCATTTT
CASSEGRGFGQPQHF
>TRBD2|13|.|TRBJ2-1|TRBV29-1
TGCAGCGCGAGCGGGGGGGGTAGAAATGAGCAGTTCTTC
CSASGGGRNEQFF
>TRBD1|13|.|TRBJ1-1|TRBV5-5
TGTGCCAGCAGTTACACAGGGGACCCTGAAGCTTTCTTT
CASSYTGDPEAFF
>.|13|.|TRBJ1-1|TRBV11-2
TGTGCCAGCAGCTTAGAACAATGGACTGAAGCTTTCTTT
CASSLEQWTEAFF
>.|14|.|TRBJ2-7|TRBV28
TGTGCCAGCAGTTTATTTGGGGCGACCTACGAGCAGTACTTC
CASSLFGATYEQYF
>.|14|.|TRBJ2-2|TRBV6-4
TGTGCCAGCAGTGAACAGGGAAACACCGGGGAGCTGTTTTTT
CASSEQGNTGELFF
>TRBD1|16|.|TRBJ1-4|TRBV7-9
TGTGCCAGCAGCCCCGGACAGGGCCCAACTAATGAAAAACTGTTTTTT
CASSPGQGPTNEKLFF
>.|13|.|TRBJ1-2|TRBV7-9
TGTGCCAGCAGCTTTGGCAGGGAAGGAGGCTACACCTTC
CASSFGREGGYTF
>.|15|.|TRBJ1-1|TRBV25-1
TGTGCCAGCAGCGAAACCGGGATTACAAACACTGAAGCTTTCTTT
CASSETGITNTEAFF
>.|13|few|TRBJ1-1|TRBV9
TGTGCCAGCAGCGGGGGCCCGAACACTGAAGCTTTCTTT
CASSGGPNTEAFF
>.|12|.|TRBJ1-2|TRBV5-6
TGTGCCAGCAGCCCGGACACAGGTGGCTACACCTTC
CASSPDTGGYTF